These 11 T cell receptor beta chains came from one sample sequenced in a study of shared clonotypes between healthy human individuals. Here immunoSEQ multiplex PCR was the method, and the copy in TCRdb shows in-frame clones only, minus some. The table lists 2 million to 2.5 million clones, 95% of them singletons. The sequencing sample was made of naive CD4+ T cells sorted from blood. Subset of the sample: CD45RA+ positively selected. These receptors all stem from a young man in good health.

The chain is built from TRBV5-6 and TRBJ2-3; no firm D call. The CDR3 loop spans 14 amino acids. Germline CDR1 is SGHDT and CDR2 is YYEEEE. V was pared by 4 bases and J by 2 bases, with 11 bases between. CDR3 protein: CASSLTSPTDTQYF. CDR3 DNA: TGTGCCAGCAGCCTGACATCTCCCACAGATACGCAGTATTTT.

The genes are TRBV7-8 and TRBJ2-2; 7 positions match TRBD2. The CDR3 extends over 13 amino acids. CDR1 SGHVS and CDR2 FQNEAQ come from the germline V gene. After removal of 8 bases from V and 5 bases from J, the junction contained 5 bases not matched to a gene. CDR3: CASFAGVTGELFF. CDR3 bases: TGTGCCAGCTTTGCGGGAGTTACCGGGGAGCTGTTTTTT.

This chain links TRBV6-5 with TRBJ2-5; no reliable D call. V was pared by 0 bases and J by 5 bases, with 10 bases between. Germline V gives CDR1 MNHEY, CDR2 SVGAGI. The CDR3 is made up of 14 amino acids. CDR3 nucleotides: TGTGCCAGCAGTTACTCTCGCAGTAGGGAGACCCAGTACTTC. Amino acids: CASSYSRSRETQYF.

The chain couples TRBV28 to TRBJ2-7; TRBD2 matches 8 bases. The ends lost 4 bases at V and 4 bases at J; junction bases unmatched: 9. Looked up from germline, CDR1 is MDHEN and CDR2 is SYDVKM. The CDR3 is 15 residues long. The CDR3 region has the DNA TGTGCCAGCAGTTCGAGACCACTAGCGGCATACGAGCAGTACTTC. Translated, it gives CASSSRPLAAYEQYF.

The J gene is TRBJ1-2, the V gene TRBV6-5, with 7 positions matching TRBD1. J gave up 3 bases and V 6 bases, and 4 bases lay outside the gene matches. Germline V gene sequence: CDR1 MNHEY, CDR2 SVGAGI. The CDR3 totals 13 residues. CDR3 region: CASRRGRDYGYTF. The CDR3 DNA is TGTGCCAGCAGAAGGGGGCGAGACTATGGCTACACCTTC.

This chain joins TRBV30 and TRBJ1-4, with 8 bases aligning to TRBD1. This CDR3 spans 14 amino acids. Trimming at V came to 8 bases and at J to 6 bases, leaving 11 bases not matched to a gene. Germline CDR1 GTSNPN, CDR2 SVGIG (reference sequence). CDR3 nucleotides: TGTGCCCAGGGAGGACAGGGCAAAGATGAAAAACTGTTTTTT. This gives the protein CAQGGQGKDEKLFF.

The chain recombines TRBV30 with TRBJ2-2; D might be TRBD1 (6 bases). The V end lost 8 bases, the J end lost 2 bases, and 9 bases lay between the germline ends. The length of the CDR3 is 12 residues. CDR1 and CDR2 (germline): GTSNPN, SVGIG (reference sequence). CDR3 loop: CARDKNTGELFF. CDR3 nucleotides: TGTGCCCGGGACAAAAACACCGGGGAGCTGTTTTTT.

This CDR3 is CASSFTRGGNTIYF. The CDR3 nucleotides are TGTGCCAGCAGCTTCACCAGGGGAGGAAACACCATATATTTT. The chain uses TRBV7-9 and TRBJ1-3; D possibly corresponds to TRBD1 (6 bases). This CDR3 is 14 amino acids long. The germline V and J ends were trimmed by 3 bases and 4 bases, with 10 bases remaining between them. CDR1 SEHNR and CDR2 FQNEAQ come from the germline V gene (reference sequence).

The chain couples TRBV4-1 to TRBJ2-1; TRBD1 matches 8 bases. V shed 2 bases, J shed 10 bases, and the junction held 4 bases outside the gene matches. The CDR3 extends over 13 amino acids. Germline V gives CDR1 MGHRA, CDR2 YSYEKL. CDR3 sequence reads: CASSQRTGWEQFF. CDR3 nucleotide sequence: TGCGCCAGCAGCCAAAGGACAGGGTGGGAGCAGTTCTTC.

This chain joins TRBV5-6 and TRBJ1-4; TRBD1 aligns across 7 bases. The V and J ends lost 4 bases and 8 bases, in that order; junction bases with no gene match: 8. The germline V gene encodes CDR1 SGHDT and CDR2 YYEEEE. CDR3 length: 14 amino acids. The CDR3 bases are TGTGCCAGCAGCCCCGGGACAGTGGGGGAAAAACTGTTTTTT. Its protein is CASSPGTVGEKLFF.

The chain combines TRBV5-1 with TRBJ1-4, with TRBD1 matching 7 bases. CDR3 length: 14 amino acids. With 5 bases clipped from V and 8 bases from J, the junction kept 9 bases outside the gene matches. Germline V gives CDR1 SGHRS, CDR2 YFSETQ. In nucleotides, the CDR3 is TGCGCCAGCAGTCCAGACAGGGTTGGAGAAAAACTGTTTTTT. It specifies CASSPDRVGEKLFF.